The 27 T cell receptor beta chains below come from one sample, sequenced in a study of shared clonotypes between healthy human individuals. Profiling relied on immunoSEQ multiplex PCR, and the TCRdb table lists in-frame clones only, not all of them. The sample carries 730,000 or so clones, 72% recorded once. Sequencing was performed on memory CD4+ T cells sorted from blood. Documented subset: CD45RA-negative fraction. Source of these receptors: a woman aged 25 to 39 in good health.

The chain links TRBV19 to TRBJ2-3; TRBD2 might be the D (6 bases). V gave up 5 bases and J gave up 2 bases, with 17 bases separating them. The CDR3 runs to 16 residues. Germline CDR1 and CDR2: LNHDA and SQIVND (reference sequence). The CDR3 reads CASSLIPGTHTDTQYF. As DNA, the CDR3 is TGTGCCAGTAGTCTAATCCCCGGGACTCACACAGATACGCAGTATTTT.

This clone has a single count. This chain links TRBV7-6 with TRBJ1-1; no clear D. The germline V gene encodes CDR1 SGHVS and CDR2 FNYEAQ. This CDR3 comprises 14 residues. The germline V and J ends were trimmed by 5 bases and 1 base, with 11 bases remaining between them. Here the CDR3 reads CASSRRGRNTEAFF. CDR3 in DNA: TGTGCCAGCAGCCGGCGGGGAAGGAACACTGAAGCTTTCTTT.

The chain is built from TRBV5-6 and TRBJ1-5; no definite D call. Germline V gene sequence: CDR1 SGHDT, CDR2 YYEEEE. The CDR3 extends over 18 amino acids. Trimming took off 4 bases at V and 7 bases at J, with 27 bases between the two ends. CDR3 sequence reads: CASSAEVRATSTDQPQHF. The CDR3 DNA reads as TGTGCCAGCAGCGCGGAAGTACGTGCGACTTCGACGGACCAGCCCCAGCATTTT.

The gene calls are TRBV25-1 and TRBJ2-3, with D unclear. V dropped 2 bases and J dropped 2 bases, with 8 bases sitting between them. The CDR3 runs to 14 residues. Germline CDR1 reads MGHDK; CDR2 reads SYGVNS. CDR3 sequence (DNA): TGTGCCAGCAGTGAAGGCGCCCCCACAGATACGCAGTATTTT. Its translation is CASSEGAPTDTQYF. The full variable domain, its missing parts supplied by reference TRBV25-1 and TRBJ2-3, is EADIYQTPRYLVIGTGKKITLECSQTMGHDKMYWYQQDPGMELHLIHYSYGVNSTEKGDLSSESTVSRIRTEHFPLTLESARPSHTSQYLCASSEGAPTDTQYFGPGTRLTVL.

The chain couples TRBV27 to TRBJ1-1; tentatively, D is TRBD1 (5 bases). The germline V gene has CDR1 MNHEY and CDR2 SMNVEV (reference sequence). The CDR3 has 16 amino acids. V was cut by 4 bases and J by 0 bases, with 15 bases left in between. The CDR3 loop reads CASSWSYRTLNTEAFF. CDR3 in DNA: TGTGCCAGCAGTTGGTCTTACAGGACCTTGAACACTGAAGCTTTCTTT.

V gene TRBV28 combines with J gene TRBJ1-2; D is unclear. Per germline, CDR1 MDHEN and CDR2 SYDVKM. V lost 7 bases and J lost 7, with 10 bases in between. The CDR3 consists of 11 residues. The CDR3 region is CASMWSAGYTF. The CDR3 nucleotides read TGTGCCAGCATGTGGTCTGCTGGCTACACCTTC.

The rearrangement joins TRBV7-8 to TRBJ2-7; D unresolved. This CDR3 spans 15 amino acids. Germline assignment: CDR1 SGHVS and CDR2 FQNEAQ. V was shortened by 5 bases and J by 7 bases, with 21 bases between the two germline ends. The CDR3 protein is CASSPTGNSPSEQYF. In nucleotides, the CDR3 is TGTGCCAGCAGCCCCACTGGGAATTCCCCCTCTGAGCAGTACTTC.

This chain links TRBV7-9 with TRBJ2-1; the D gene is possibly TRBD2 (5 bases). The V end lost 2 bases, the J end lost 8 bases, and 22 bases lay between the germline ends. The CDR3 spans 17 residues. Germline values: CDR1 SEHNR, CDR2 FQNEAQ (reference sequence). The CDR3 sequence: CASSLTLGLPEGDEQFF. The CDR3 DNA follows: TGTGCCAGCAGCTTAACTCTAGGGCTCCCTGAGGGAGATGAGCAGTTCTTC.

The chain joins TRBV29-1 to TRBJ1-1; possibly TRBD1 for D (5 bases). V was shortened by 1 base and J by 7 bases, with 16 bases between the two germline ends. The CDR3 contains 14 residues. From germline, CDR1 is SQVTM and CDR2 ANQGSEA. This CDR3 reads CSVEGQGSLGEAFF. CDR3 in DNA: TGCAGCGTTGAAGGTCAGGGAAGTTTGGGTGAAGCTTTCTTT.

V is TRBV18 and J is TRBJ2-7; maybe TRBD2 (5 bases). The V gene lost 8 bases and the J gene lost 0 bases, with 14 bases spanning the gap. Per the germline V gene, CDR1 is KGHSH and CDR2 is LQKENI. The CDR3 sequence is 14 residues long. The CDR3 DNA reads TGTGCCAGCACCCCCGGAGGAAGCTCCTACGAGCAGTACTTC. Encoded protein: CASTPGGSSYEQYF.

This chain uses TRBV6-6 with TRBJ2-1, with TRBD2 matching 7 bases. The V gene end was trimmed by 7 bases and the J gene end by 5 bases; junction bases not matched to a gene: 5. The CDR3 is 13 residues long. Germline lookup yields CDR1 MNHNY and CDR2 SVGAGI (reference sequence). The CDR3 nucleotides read TGTGCCAGCATGTGGCTAGCGGACAATGAGCAGTTCTTC. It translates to CASMWLADNEQFF.

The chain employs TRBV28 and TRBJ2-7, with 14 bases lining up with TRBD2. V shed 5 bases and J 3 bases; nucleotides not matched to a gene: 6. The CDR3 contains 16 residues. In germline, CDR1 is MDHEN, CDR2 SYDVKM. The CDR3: CASSAPGTSGSYEQYF. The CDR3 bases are TGTGCCAGCAGTGCGCCCGGGACTAGCGGGAGCTACGAGCAGTACTTC.

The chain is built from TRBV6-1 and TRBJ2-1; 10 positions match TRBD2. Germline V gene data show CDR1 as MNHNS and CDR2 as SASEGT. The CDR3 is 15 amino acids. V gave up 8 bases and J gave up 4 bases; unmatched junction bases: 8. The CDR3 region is CASSKREGPYNEQFF. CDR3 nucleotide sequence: TGTGCCAGCTCGAAGCGGGAGGGCCCTTACAATGAGCAGTTCTTC.

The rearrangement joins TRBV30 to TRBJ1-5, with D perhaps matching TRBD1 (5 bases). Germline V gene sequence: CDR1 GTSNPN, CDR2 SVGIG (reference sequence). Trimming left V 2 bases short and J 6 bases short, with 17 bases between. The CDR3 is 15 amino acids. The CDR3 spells CAWSWGGIEGQPQHF. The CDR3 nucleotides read TGTGCCTGGAGTTGGGGGGGTATAGAGGGTCAGCCCCAGCATTTT.

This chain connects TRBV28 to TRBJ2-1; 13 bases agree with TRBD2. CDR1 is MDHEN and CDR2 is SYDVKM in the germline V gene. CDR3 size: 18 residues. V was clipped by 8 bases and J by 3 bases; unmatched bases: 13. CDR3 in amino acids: CASLGLAGVRVHYNEQFF. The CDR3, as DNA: TGTGCCAGCCTCGGACTAGCGGGAGTTCGGGTCCACTACAATGAGCAGTTCTTC.

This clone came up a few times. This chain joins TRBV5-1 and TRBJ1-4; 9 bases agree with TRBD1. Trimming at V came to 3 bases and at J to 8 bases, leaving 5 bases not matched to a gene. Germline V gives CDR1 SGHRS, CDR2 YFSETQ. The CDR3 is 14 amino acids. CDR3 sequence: CASSYDRGKEKLFF. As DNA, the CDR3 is TGCGCCAGCAGCTACGACAGGGGGAAGGAAAAACTGTTTTTT.

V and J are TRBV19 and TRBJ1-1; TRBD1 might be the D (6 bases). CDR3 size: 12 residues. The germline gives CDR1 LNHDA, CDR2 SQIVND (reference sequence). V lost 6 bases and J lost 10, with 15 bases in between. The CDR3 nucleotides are TGTGCCAGTAGGAGGGAAGGGGGGACAGCTTTCTTT. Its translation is CASRREGGTAFF.

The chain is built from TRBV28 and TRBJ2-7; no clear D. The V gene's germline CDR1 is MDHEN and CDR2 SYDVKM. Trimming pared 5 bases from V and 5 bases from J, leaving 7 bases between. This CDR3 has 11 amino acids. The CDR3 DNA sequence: TGTGCCAGCAGTGTCGCAGACGAGCAGTACTTC. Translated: CASSVADEQYF. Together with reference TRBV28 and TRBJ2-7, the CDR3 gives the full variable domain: DVKVTQSSRYLVKRTGEKVFLECVQDMDHENMFWYRQDPGLGLRLIYFSYDVKMKEKGDIPEGYSVSREKKERFSLILESASTNQTSMYLCASSVADEQYFGPGTRLTVT.

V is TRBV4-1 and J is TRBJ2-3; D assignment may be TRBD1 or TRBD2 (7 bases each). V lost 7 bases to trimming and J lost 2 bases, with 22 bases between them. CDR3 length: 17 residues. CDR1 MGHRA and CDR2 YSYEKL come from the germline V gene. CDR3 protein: CASTPGRYRGVTDTQYF. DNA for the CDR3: TGCGCCAGCACACCCGGGAGGTACAGGGGCGTCACAGATACGCAGTATTTT.

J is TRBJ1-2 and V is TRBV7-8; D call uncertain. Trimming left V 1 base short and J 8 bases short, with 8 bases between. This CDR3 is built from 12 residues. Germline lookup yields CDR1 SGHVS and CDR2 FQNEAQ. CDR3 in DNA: TGTGCCAGCAGCTTAGACAGACGCGGCTACACCTTC. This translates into CASSLDRRGYTF.

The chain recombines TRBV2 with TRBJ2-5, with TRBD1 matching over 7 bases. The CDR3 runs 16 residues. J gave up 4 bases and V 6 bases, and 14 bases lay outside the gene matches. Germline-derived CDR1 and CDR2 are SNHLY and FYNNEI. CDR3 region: CASRPSTGSLGETQYF. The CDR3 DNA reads TGTGCCAGCAGGCCTTCGACAGGGTCCCTCGGAGAGACCCAGTACTTC.

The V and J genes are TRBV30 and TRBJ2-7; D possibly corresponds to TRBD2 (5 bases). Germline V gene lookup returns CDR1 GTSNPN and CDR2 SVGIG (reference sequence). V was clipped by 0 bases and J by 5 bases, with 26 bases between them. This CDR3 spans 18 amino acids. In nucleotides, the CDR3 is TGTGCCTGGAGTGTACTCTTCGTGCCGGGCCGGAGGTCCGACGAGCAGTACTTC. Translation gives CAWSVLFVPGRRSDEQYF.

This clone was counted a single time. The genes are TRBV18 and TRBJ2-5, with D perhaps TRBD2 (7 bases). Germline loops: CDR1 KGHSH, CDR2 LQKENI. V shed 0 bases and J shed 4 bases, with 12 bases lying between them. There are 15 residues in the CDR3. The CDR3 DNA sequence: TGTGCCAGCTCACCACCGGCAGGGGAGGGAGAGACCCAGTACTTC. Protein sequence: CASSPPAGEGETQYF.

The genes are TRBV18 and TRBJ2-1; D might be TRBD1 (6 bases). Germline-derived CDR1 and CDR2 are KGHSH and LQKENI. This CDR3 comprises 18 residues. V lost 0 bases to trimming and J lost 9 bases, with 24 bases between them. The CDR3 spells CASSPPGARGTGGGEQFF. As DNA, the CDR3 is TGTGCCAGCTCACCACCGGGGGCGCGTGGGACCGGAGGCGGTGAGCAGTTCTTC. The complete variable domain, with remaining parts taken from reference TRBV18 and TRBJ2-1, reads NAGVMQNPRHLVRRRGQEARLRCSPMKGHSHVYWYRQLPEEGLKFMVYLQKENIIDESGMPKERFSAEFPKEGPSILRIQQVVRGDSAAYFCASSPPGARGTGGGEQFFGPGTRLTVL.

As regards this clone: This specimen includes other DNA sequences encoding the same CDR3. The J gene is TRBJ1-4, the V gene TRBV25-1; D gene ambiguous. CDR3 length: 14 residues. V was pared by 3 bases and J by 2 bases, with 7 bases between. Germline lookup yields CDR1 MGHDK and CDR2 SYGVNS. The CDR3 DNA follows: TGTGCCAGCAGTGAGTCTAGGACTAATGAAAAACTGTTTTTT. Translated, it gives CASSESRTNEKLFF.

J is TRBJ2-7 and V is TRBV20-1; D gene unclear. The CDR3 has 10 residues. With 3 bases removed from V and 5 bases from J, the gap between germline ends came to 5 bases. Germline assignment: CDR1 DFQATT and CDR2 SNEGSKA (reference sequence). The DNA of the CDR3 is TGCAGTGCTAGCTGGAACGAGCAGTACTTC. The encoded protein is CSASWNEQYF.

The CDR3 nucleotides are TGTGCCAGCAGCCCCTCCCCGGCGACAGGGGGCGTGGGTGGCTACACCTTC. It encodes CASSPSPATGGVGGYTF. The chain employs TRBV7-3 and TRBJ1-2; 10 nucleotides align to TRBD1. This CDR3 has 17 residues. Germline loops: CDR1 SGHTA, CDR2 FQGTGA. The trim removed 5 bases at V and 7 bases at J, leaving 16 bases unmatched.